Below, 21 T cell receptor delta chains from the same sample are listed, as sequenced in a study of gamma-delta T cells after stem cell transplantation. TCRdb reprocessed the RT-PCR reads through CATT. This repertoire shows about 2,500 delta-chain clones, around 30% found once; its top ten account for approximately 34%. What was sequenced was gamma-delta T cells. Receptors originate from a human donor. It is not recorded whose cells these are; they may come from a transplant donor.

V is TRDV2 and J is TRDJ1, with 8 positions matching TRDD3. The germline CDR1 and CDR2 sequences are GEAIGNYY and EKD. The CDR3 consists of 18 residues. After removal of 0 bases from V and 6 bases from J, the junction contained 17 bases not matched to a gene. DNA for the CDR3: TGTGCCTGTGACACCGTTGGTCTGGGGGAACGCGGAGCCAATAAACTCATCTTT. It specifies CACDTVGLGERGANKLIF.

Of note for this clone: One base away lies a much larger clone, so this may be a sequencing read error. The same CDR3 also results from other DNA sequences found in this sample. The V and J genes are TRDV2 and TRDJ3, with 13 nucleotides matching TRDD3. The V and J ends lost 1 base and 0 bases, in that order; junction bases with no gene match: 5. The CDR3 sequence is 20 residues long. The germline V gene has CDR1 GEAIGNYY and CDR2 EKD. Written as DNA, the CDR3 is TGTGCCTGTGACACTGTACTGGGGGATACGAGCTCCTGGGACACCCGACAGATGTTTTTC. It encodes CACDTVLGDTSSWDTRQMFF.

This sequence joins TRDV2 and TRDJ1, with 8 positions matching TRDD3. CDR3 length: 22 amino acids. Trimming at V came to 0 bases and at J to 6 bases, leaving 29 bases not matched to a gene. The V gene's germline CDR1 is GEAIGNYY and CDR2 EKD. As DNA, the CDR3 is TGTGCCTGTGACACCGGGGCAATGGGGGATCCGTCCCTAAAAGACTACCCCTATAAACTCATCTTT. It yields the protein CACDTGAMGDPSLKDYPYKLIF.

In this sample, this clone turned up once. A read error may account for a junction end that differs from germline. This same CDR3 is encoded by further DNA sequences in the sample. This sequence joins TRDV2 and TRDJ1; D may be TRDD2 (6 bases). The CDR3 extends over 20 amino acids. Germline V CDR1 and CDR2: GEAIGNYY, EKD. CDR3 in DNA: TGTGCCTGTGACACCCTACGTCCTACTGTGGGACCCGTTTACACCGATACACTCATCTTT. Amino acid sequence: CACDTLRPTVGPVYTDTLIF.

This clone has only a few counts. The chain is built from TRDV2 and TRDJ1; 8 bases are a match to TRDD3. Germline V gives CDR1 GEAIGNYY, CDR2 EKD. Losses at the gene ends were 1 base for V and 9 bases for J; bases not matched to a gene: 18. The CDR3 is made up of 17 amino acids. The chain's CDR3 is CACDTLGETPLKRELIF. The CDR3, as DNA: TGTGCCTGTGACACGCTGGGGGAGACCCCCCTAAAAAGGGAACTCATCTTT.

The rearrangement uses TRDV2 and TRDJ1, with D uncertain. Germline lookup yields CDR1 GEAIGNYY and CDR2 EKD. V was clipped by 4 bases and J by 1 base, with 9 bases between them. The CDR3 contains 13 residues. In nucleotides, the CDR3 is TGTGCCTGTGAGTCTATGGGCACCGATAAACTCATCTTT. Protein sequence: CACESMGTDKLIF.

J is TRDJ1 and V is TRDV2; maybe TRDD3 (5 bases). The V and J ends lost 0 bases and 0 bases respectively, with 13 bases between them. Germline CDR1 is GEAIGNYY and CDR2 is EKD. The CDR3 is 16 amino acids. Here the CDR3 reads CACDTVGMSYTDKLIF. As DNA, the CDR3 is TGTGCCTGTGACACCGTAGGGATGTCGTACACCGATAAACTCATCTTT.

As to this clone: A read error is possible here, since a much larger clone lies one base away. This sample also contains other DNA sequences that code for the same CDR3. The genes are TRDV2 and TRDJ1; D call uncertain. The CDR3 spans 15 residues. Germline CDR1 and CDR2: GEAIGNYY and EKD. V was trimmed by 0 bases and J by 0 bases, leaving 10 bases between them. The CDR3 loop is CACDTVGGYTDKLIF. The CDR3 coding sequence is TGTGCCTGTGACACCGTTGGAGGGTACACCGATAAACTCATCTTT.

The gene calls are TRDV2 and TRDJ1, with D uncertain. The CDR3 extends over 14 amino acids. Germline loops: CDR1 GEAIGNYY, CDR2 EKD. V dropped 3 bases and J dropped 1 base, with 11 bases sitting between them. CDR3 amino acids: CACDLYGSTDKLIF. For the CDR3, the DNA is TGTGCCTGTGACCTTTACGGGTCCACCGATAAACTCATCTTT.

In regard to this clone: Different DNA sequences within this sample yield the same CDR3. This chain connects TRDV1 to TRDJ1, with TRDD3 matching 11 bases. Germline CDR1 reads TSWWSYY; CDR2 reads QGS. The CDR3 is made up of 22 amino acids. V was clipped by 3 bases and J by 5 bases; unmatched bases: 26. CDR3 amino acids: CALGDLHPSSMWGIRGSDKLIF. The CDR3, as DNA: TGTGCTCTTGGGGATCTACATCCTTCCTCTATGTGGGGGATACGCGGGTCTGATAAACTCATCTTT.

As regards this clone: At one end the junction does not follow the germline gene, possibly because of a read error. The rearrangement links TRDV2 to TRDJ1; weak D call: TRDD3 (6 bases). This CDR3 spans 18 amino acids. CDR1 GEAIGNYY and CDR2 EKD come from the germline V gene. The CDR3 region is CACDPVSGGPDYTEKLIF. In DNA form, the CDR3 reads TGTGCCTGTGACCCCGTAAGTGGGGGCCCGGACTACACCGAGAAACTCATCTTT.

The table lists this clone with a count of one. The chain recombines TRDV2 with TRDJ1, with 13 bases lining up with TRDD3. Per the germline V gene, CDR1 is GEAIGNYY and CDR2 is EKD. The J segment lost 2 bases and the V segment lost 3 bases, leaving 11 bases of the junction unmatched. The CDR3 runs 18 residues. CDR3 coding DNA: TGTGCCTGTGACGCTGTACTGGGGGATACGCGTGAGACCGATAAACTCATCTTT. It is translated as CACDAVLGDTRETDKLIF.

About this clone itself: A much larger clone lies a single base off, so this may be a read error. Within the sample, other DNA sequences also encode this same CDR3. The V gene is TRDV2, the J gene TRDJ1; D ambiguous. The CDR3 runs to 15 residues. The germline V gene encodes CDR1 GEAIGNYY and CDR2 EKD. As DNA, the CDR3 is TGTGCCTGTGACACCGTTGGGCATTACACCGATAAACTCATATTT. It translates to CACDTVGHYTDKLIF.

Regarding this clone: The junction shows a germline mismatch at one end, possibly a read error. Other DNA sequences in this sample translate to the same CDR3. The rearrangement joins TRDV2 to TRDJ1; 7 nucleotides align to TRDD3. The V gene's germline CDR1 is GEAIGNYY and CDR2 EKD. There are 15 residues in the CDR3. The CDR3 DNA follows: TGTGCCTGTGACACTCTGGGGGTGACCACCGATAAACTCATCTTC. As protein: CACDTLGVTTDKLIF.

This clone was counted between two and nine times. This chain connects TRDV2 to TRDJ1; 11 bases line up with TRDD3. Looked up from germline, CDR1 is GEAIGNYY and CDR2 is EKD. This CDR3 is 15 amino acids long. Losses at the gene ends were 3 bases for V and 11 bases for J; bases not matched to a gene: 13. The CDR3 sequence: CACDPLVGDTGNLIF. CDR3 in DNA: TGTGCCTGTGACCCATTGGTGGGGGATACGGGTAACCTCATCTTT.

This clone occurred a few times. The chain joins TRDV2 to TRDJ1; D perhaps matches TRDD3 (6 bases). The CDR3 is 14 amino acids. Germline-derived CDR1 and CDR2 are GEAIGNYY and EKD. V dropped 3 bases and J dropped 2 bases, with 12 bases sitting between them. CDR3 coding DNA: TGTGCCTGTGACCCGGTACTGGGAACCGATAAACTCATCTTT. It translates to CACDPVLGTDKLIF.

In this sample, this clone turned up a few times. TCRdb lists a protein that is different at residue 14 from the translated DNA; the protein given here uses the DNA translation. This chain joins TRDV2 and TRDJ1, with D unresolved. This CDR3 contains 16 residues. Per germline, CDR1 GEAIGNYY and CDR2 EKD. CDR3 region: CACDSLLPGLTDKPIF. The DNA of the CDR3 is TGTGCCTGTGACAGCCTGCTACCCGGATTAACCGATAAACCCATCTTT.

The chain combines TRDV2 with TRDJ1; 13 bases line up with TRDD3. Trimming at V came to 2 bases and at J to 1 base, leaving 9 bases not matched to a gene. The CDR3 has 18 amino acids. Looked up from germline, CDR1 is GEAIGNYY and CDR2 is EKD. Here the CDR3 reads CACDIVLGDTRTTDKLIF. The CDR3 DNA is TGTGCCTGTGACATAGTACTGGGGGATACGCGGACCACCGATAAACTCATCTTT.

Points on this clone: Other nucleotide sequences from this sample produce the same CDR3. The CDR3 protein is CACDTLRTGGYGGGPDKLIF. The CDR3, as DNA: TGTGCCTGTGACACCCTTCGTACTGGGGGATACGGCGGTGGGCCCGATAAACTCATCTTT. The chain joins TRDV2 to TRDJ1, with 13 nucleotides matching TRDD3. V shed 0 bases, J shed 3 bases, and the junction held 15 bases outside the gene matches. From germline, CDR1 is GEAIGNYY and CDR2 EKD. The CDR3 sequence is 20 residues long.

V and J are TRDV2 and TRDJ1, with D unclear. This CDR3 is 15 amino acids long. Germline V gene lookup returns CDR1 GEAIGNYY and CDR2 EKD. V lost 0 bases to trimming and J lost 3 bases, with 13 bases between them. CDR3 in amino acids: CACDTVAKNADKLIF. The CDR3 coding sequence is TGTGCCTGTGACACCGTCGCAAAGAACGCCGATAAACTCATCTTT.

On this clone: Distinct nucleotide sequences in the sample also encode this CDR3. The chain couples TRDV1 to TRDJ1; no firm D call. CDR3 size: 15 residues. V lost 1 base and J lost 1, with 10 bases in between. From germline, CDR1 is TSWWSYY and CDR2 QGS. The CDR3 sequence is CALGEPPKATDKLIF. The DNA of the CDR3 is TGTGCTCTTGGGGAACCCCCCAAGGCCACCGATAAACTCATCTTT.